The 32 T cell receptor beta chains below come from one sample, sequenced in a study of shared clonotypes between healthy human individuals. Repertoires were generated with immunoSEQ multiplex PCR, while TCRdb's copy carries only in-frame clones and drops some. The sample contains approximately 620,000 clones, about 97% of which appear only once. The sample consisted of naive CD4+ T cells sorted from blood. Described subset: CD45RA+ positively selected. The receptors were sampled from a young woman in good health.

This chain joins TRBV20-1 and TRBJ2-5; D is ambiguous. Germline assignment: CDR1 DFQATT and CDR2 SNEGSKA (reference sequence). Deletions cut 6 bases from V and 5 bases from J, with 10 bases between. This CDR3 contains 11 residues. The CDR3 DNA reads as TGCAGTGCCACTCCCCGGGAGACCCAGTACTTC. It translates to CSATPRETQYF.

Notes on this clone: At the DNA level, this CDR3 is encoded by other sequences in the same sample as well. This chain connects TRBV5-1 to TRBJ1-5; D is perhaps TRBD1 (5 bases). The germline V gene has CDR1 SGHRS and CDR2 YFSETQ. There are 15 residues in the CDR3. Trimming took off 0 bases at V and 0 bases at J, with 7 bases between the two ends. The CDR3 region is CASSLGGSSNQPQHF. The CDR3 nucleotides are TGCGCCAGCAGCTTGGGGGGGTCTAGCAATCAGCCCCAGCATTTT.

V usage is TRBV11-2 and J usage is TRBJ2-7; 13 bases are shared with TRBD2. The CDR3 has 19 residues. J gave up 0 bases and V 4 bases, and 12 bases lay outside the gene matches. Per the germline V gene, CDR1 is SGHAT and CDR2 is FQNNGV. CDR3 sequence: CASSSNVKGLAGFSYEQYF. CDR3 bases: TGTGCCAGCAGCTCTAACGTAAAGGGACTAGCGGGGTTCTCCTACGAGCAGTACTTC.

The rearrangement joins TRBV7-5 to TRBJ1-5; TRBD1 is the table's D call and was not checked against the DNA. TRBV7-5 is tagged as a pseudogene. CDR3 length: 18 amino acids. CDR3 amino acids: CVRSPRTGTNFPCQPQHF. The CDR3 DNA is TGTGTCAGAAGCCCCAGAACCGGGACAAATTTCCCCTGTCAGCCCCAGCATTTT.

V is TRBV11-2 and J is TRBJ2-5; TRBD2 aligns across 11 bases. Near its end, the DNA agrees better with TRBJ2-7, so the J call may be wrong. The length of the CDR3 is 15 residues. CDR1 and CDR2 (germline): SGHAT, FQNNGV. This CDR3 is CASSQPGLAAYEQYF. The CDR3 nucleotides read TGTGCCAGCAGCCAACCGGGACTAGCGGCCTACGAGCAGTACTTC.

The rearrangement joins TRBV29-1 to TRBJ2-6; 8 nucleotides line up with TRBD2. CDR3 length: 21 residues. Looked up from germline, CDR1 is SQVTM and CDR2 is ANQGSEA. Germline trimming cut 4 bases from V and 4 bases from J; bases unmatched to any gene: 24. CDR3 sequence (DNA): TGCAGCGTTGGTGAAAGGGGCTGCTCACTAGCGGCACTGTCGGGGGCCAACGTCCTGACTTTC. It specifies CSVGERGCSLAALSGANVLTF.

This CDR3 is CASSQKTSGRLSSYEQYF. The DNA for the CDR3 is TGTGCCAGCAGCCAGAAGACTAGCGGGAGGCTAAGCTCCTACGAGCAGTACTTC. The chain couples TRBV4-2 to TRBJ2-7; 13 bases align to TRBD2. The V segment lost 3 bases and the J segment 0 bases; nucleotides outside the gene matches: 8. CDR3 length: 18 residues. Germline V CDR1 and CDR2: LGHNA, YNFKEQ.

The V call is TRBV20-1, the J call TRBJ2-7; D is perhaps TRBD1 (6 bases). CDR1 is DFQATT and CDR2 is SNEGSKA in the germline V gene (reference sequence). Trimming removed 6 bases at V and 5 bases at J, with 11 bases between. The CDR3 is 11 residues long. CDR3 amino acids: CSANGQHEQYF. CDR3 sequence (DNA): TGCAGTGCAAACGGACAGCACGAGCAGTACTTC.

In its sample, this clone was seen once. The gene calls are TRBV9 and TRBJ1-2; D perhaps matches TRBD1 (6 bases). This CDR3 contains 16 residues. CDR1 is SGDLS and CDR2 is YYNGEE in the germline V gene. Trimming pared 4 bases from V and 3 bases from J, leaving 19 bases between. The CDR3 DNA reads as TGTGCCAGCAGCTCAACGTCGGGACAAGTCCACTATGGCTACACCTTC. This sequence encodes CASSSTSGQVHYGYTF.

This clone has only a few counts. The chain has TRBV2 and TRBJ1-5; no clear D gene. Germline V CDR1 and CDR2: SNHLY, FYNNEI. The CDR3 covers 14 residues. V was cut by 6 bases and J by 5 bases, with 14 bases left in between. The CDR3 DNA follows: TGTGCCAGCAGAGCTCGGGGTCGGCATCAGCCCCAGCATTTT. Translation gives CASRARGRHQPQHF. Based on the CDR3 plus reference TRBV2 and TRBJ1-5, the full variable domain is EPEVTQTPSHQVTQMGQEVILRCVPISNHLYFYWYRQILGQKVEFLVSFYNNEISEKSEIFDDQFSVERPDGSNFTLKIRSTKLEDSAMYFCASRARGRHQPQHFGDGTRLSIL.

CDR3 bases: TGTGCCAGCATGTCGGGAGTTTGGGATACGCAGTATTTT. Translated: CASMSGVWDTQYF. The chain couples TRBV2 to TRBJ2-3; the D gene is possibly TRBD2 (6 bases). The CDR3 is made up of 13 amino acids. Germline assignment: CDR1 SNHLY and CDR2 FYNNEI. With 7 bases removed from V and 6 bases from J, the gap between germline ends came to 14 bases.

This chain uses TRBV5-4 with TRBJ2-2; the D gene is possibly TRBD1 (6 bases). The germline V gene encodes CDR1 SGHNT and CDR2 YYREEE (reference sequence). Between the trimmed V and J ends, which lost 3 bases and 0 bases, there was a span of 15 bases. The CDR3 length is 17 residues. CDR3 residues: CASSSGAAETNTGELFF. CDR3 bases: TGTGCCAGCAGCTCAGGGGCGGCGGAGACGAACACCGGGGAGCTGTTTTTT. The whole variable domain, remainder taken from reference TRBV5-4 and TRBJ2-2, is ETGVTQSPTHLIKTRGQQVTLRCSSQSGHNTVSWYQQALGQGPQFIFQYYREEENGRGNFPPRFSGLQFPNYSSELNVNALELDDSALYLCASSSGAAETNTGELFFGEGSRLTVL.

This clone showed up just once. This chain links TRBV10-2 with TRBJ2-1; 9 positions agree with TRBD2. The CDR3 sequence is 14 residues long. Germline loops: CDR1 WSHSY, CDR2 SAAADI. V lost 7 bases and J lost 5; bases outside the gene matches: 6. CDR3 sequence reads: CASMPSGENNEQFF. The CDR3 nucleotides read TGCGCCAGCATGCCTAGCGGGGAAAACAATGAGCAGTTCTTC.

This chain connects TRBV30 to TRBJ1-2, with 7 bases matching TRBD1. The CDR3 sequence is 13 residues long. The germline gives CDR1 GTSNPN, CDR2 SVGIG (reference sequence). Trimming at V came to 3 bases and at J to 9 bases, leaving 10 bases not matched to a gene. CDR3 loop: CAWSPGTENRYTF. CDR3 sequence (DNA): TGTGCCTGGAGCCCCGGGACAGAGAATCGCTACACCTTC. The entire variable domain, with the rest obtained from reference TRBV30 and TRBJ1-2, is as follows: SQTIHQWPATLVQPVGSPLSLECTVEGTSNPNLYWYRQAAGRGLQLLFYSVGIGQISSEVPQNLSASRPQDRQFILSSKKLLLSDSGFYLCAWSPGTENRYTFGSGTRLTVV.

The V and J genes are TRBV19 and TRBJ2-2; possible D gene TRBD2, 6 bases. V lost 1 base, J lost 6 bases, and 18 bases lay in between. The length of the CDR3 is 17 residues. The V gene's germline CDR1 is LNHDA and CDR2 SQIVND (reference sequence). The CDR3 bases are TGTGCCAGTAGTATAGCTCCCGCGGGGAGTTGGGCCGGGGAGCTGTTTTTT. Translated: CASSIAPAGSWAGELFF.

This chain links TRBV28 with TRBJ2-5; possible D gene TRBD1, 5 bases. The V gene's germline CDR1 is MDHEN and CDR2 SYDVKM. The CDR3 totals 14 residues. V shed 4 bases and J shed 1 base, with 10 bases lying between them. CDR3 region: CASSSSGSQETQYF. In DNA, the CDR3 is TGTGCCAGCAGTTCCTCAGGGTCCCAAGAGACCCAGTACTTC.

This sequence joins TRBV7-8 and TRBJ1-5, with 7 bases that match TRBD1. This CDR3 is built from 14 residues. The V gene's germline CDR1 is SGHVS and CDR2 FQNEAQ. J gave up 4 bases and V 2 bases, and 2 bases lay outside the gene matches. The CDR3 sequence is CASSLRDRNQPQHF. CDR3 in DNA: TGTGCCAGCAGCTTAAGGGACAGAAATCAGCCCCAGCATTTT.

The rearrangement uses TRBV5-8 and TRBJ2-3, with TRBD2 matching 11 bases. CDR1 SGHTS and CDR2 YDEGEE come from the germline V gene. V lost 3 bases and J lost 3; bases outside the gene matches: 6. This CDR3 comprises 16 residues. The CDR3 protein is CASSWGRTSGTDTQYF. In nucleotides, the CDR3 is TGTGCCAGCAGCTGGGGAAGGACTAGCGGGACAGATACGCAGTATTTT.

This clone was seen once. The V call is TRBV28, the J call TRBJ2-1, with 11 positions matching TRBD1. With V trimmed by 11 bases and J by 6 bases, 6 bases remained unmatched. Germline assignment: CDR1 MDHEN and CDR2 SYDVKM. The CDR3 is made up of 13 amino acids. The CDR3, as DNA: TGTGCCGCTACGGACAGGGGGCCCAATGAGCAGTTCTTC. Protein product: CAATDRGPNEQFF.

This sequence joins TRBV5-4 and TRBJ2-7; D gene unclear. The CDR3 runs 14 residues. V lost 4 bases and J 2 bases, leaving 13 bases between the germline ends. Germline V lookup: CDR1 SGHNT, CDR2 YYREEE (reference sequence). CDR3 in DNA: TGTGCCAGCAGCGTGGTCCCGGCACCCTACGAGCAGTACTTC. The encoded protein is CASSVVPAPYEQYF.

The rearrangement links TRBV28 to TRBJ2-7; a possible D gene is TRBD2 (6 bases). This CDR3 contains 15 residues. CDR1 and CDR2 (germline): MDHEN, SYDVKM. V was clipped by 2 bases and J by 3 bases, with 14 bases between them. CDR3 DNA: TGTGCCAGCAGTTTAGGAGGGAGCGAAAACTACGAGCAGTACTTC. Translation gives CASSLGGSENYEQYF.

The rearrangement links TRBV11-2 to TRBJ1-1; D is perhaps TRBD1 (6 bases). The V gene's germline CDR1 is SGHAT and CDR2 FQNNGV. V shed 3 bases and J shed 3 bases, with 8 bases lying between them. The CDR3 is 13 amino acids. This CDR3 is CASSFYRDTEAFF. CDR3 nucleotide sequence: TGTGCCAGCAGCTTTTACAGGGACACTGAAGCTTTCTTT.

The J gene is TRBJ2-7, the V gene TRBV27; 8 bases align to TRBD2. CDR3 length: 14 residues. Germline values: CDR1 MNHEY, CDR2 SMNVEV (reference sequence). Trimming took 6 bases from V and 5 from J; bases not matched to a gene: 9. In nucleotides, the CDR3 is TGTGCCAGCAGAAGGCGGGAGGTAGACAACGAGCAGTACTTC. Residues: CASRRREVDNEQYF.

The genes are TRBV29-1 and TRBJ1-3; D not certain. The V and J ends lost 3 bases and 5 bases respectively, with 5 bases between them. Germline CDR1 and CDR2: SQVTM and ANQGSEA. The CDR3 spans 11 residues. The CDR3 nucleotides are TGCAGCGTTGATTCTAGAAACACCATATATTTT. Residues: CSVDSRNTIYF. The full variable domain, completed using reference TRBV29-1 and TRBJ1-3, is SAVISQKPSRDICQRGTSLTIQCQVDSQVTMMFWYRQQPGQSLTLIATANQGSEATYESGFVIDKFPISRPNLTFSTLTVSNMSPEDSSIYLCSVDSRNTIYFGEGSWLTVV.

This chain joins TRBV7-8 and TRBJ1-4, with unresolved D. Germline V gene sequence: CDR1 SGHVS, CDR2 FQNEAQ. The CDR3 covers 12 residues. The V and J ends lost 5 bases and 11 bases respectively, with 12 bases between them. CDR3 DNA sequence: TGTGCCAGCAGCGCCCAGGTCGGGAAACTGTTTTTT. This gives the protein CASSAQVGKLFF.

The V call is TRBV7-9, the J call TRBJ2-5; TRBD1 is a possible D gene (5 bases). This CDR3 spans 15 amino acids. The germline gives CDR1 SEHNR, CDR2 FQNEAQ (reference sequence). Trimming pared 1 base from V and 0 bases from J, leaving 9 bases between. As DNA, the CDR3 is TGTGCCAGCAGCTTAGTGGGGCAGTACCAAGAGACCCAGTACTTC. It is translated as CASSLVGQYQETQYF.

CDR3 protein: CASSFPLAGVGADTQYF. The DNA for the CDR3 is TGTGCCAGCAGTTTTCCGCTAGCGGGAGTCGGGGCAGATACGCAGTATTTT. V and J are TRBV28 and TRBJ2-3; 10 bases map to TRBD2. CDR1 is MDHEN and CDR2 is SYDVKM in the germline V gene. The CDR3 loop spans 17 amino acids. Trimming removed 3 bases from V and 4 bases from J; junction bases left unmatched: 10.

The chain employs TRBV6-1 and TRBJ2-3, with 8 positions matching TRBD2. V lost 7 bases and J lost 6; bases outside the gene matches: 12. This CDR3 has 15 residues. Germline CDR1 MNHNS, CDR2 SASEGT. The CDR3 DNA reads as TGTGCCAGCACGGGCTCGGGGGGGTGGATGGATACGCAGTATTTT. Amino acids: CASTGSGGWMDTQYF.

The sample holds one count of this clone. This chain joins TRBV7-2 and TRBJ1-3; possible D gene TRBD1, 5 bases. Trimming shortened V by 1 base and J by 3 bases, and 16 bases separated the two germline ends. The CDR3 runs to 17 residues. Germline values: CDR1 SGHTA, CDR2 FQGNSA. The CDR3 nucleotides are TGTGCCAGCAGCTTAGAGTCCGGGGGGGATGATGGAAACACCATATATTTT. This gives the protein CASSLESGGDDGNTIYF.

The chain recombines TRBV19 with TRBJ2-7; 8 bases align to TRBD1. Germline V gene sequence: CDR1 LNHDA, CDR2 SQIVND (reference sequence). This CDR3 has 15 amino acids. V was clipped by 2 bases and J by 4 bases; unmatched bases: 7. CDR3 nucleotides: TGTGCCAGTAGTATAATTGGACAGGGTAGTTACGAGCAGTACTTC. Protein product: CASSIIGQGSYEQYF. Drawing the rest from reference TRBV19 and TRBJ2-7, the complete variable domain is DGGITQSPKYLFRKEGQNVTLSCEQNLNHDAMYWYRQDPGQGLRLIYYSQIVNDFQKGDIAEGYSVSREKKESFPLTVTSAQKNPTAFYLCASSIIGQGSYEQYFGPGTRLTVT.

The chain has TRBV5-4 and TRBJ2-5; D gene ambiguous. The CDR3 has 12 residues. In germline, CDR1 is SGHNT, CDR2 YYREEE (reference sequence). Deletions cut 2 bases from V and 5 bases from J, with 7 bases between. Here the CDR3 DNA reads TGTGCCAGCAGCTTTTCACGCGAGACCCAGTACTTC. It codes for CASSFSRETQYF.

This sequence joins TRBV7-6 and TRBJ2-3, with D hard to call. This CDR3 comprises 11 residues. Trimming took off 1 base at V and 8 bases at J, with 4 bases between the two ends. The germline gives CDR1 SGHVS, CDR2 FNYEAQ. The CDR3 coding sequence is TGTGCCAGCAGCTTAGAGAGTACGCAGTATTTT. This encodes CASSLESTQYF.